This T cell receptor beta chain comes out of a study of blood T cell repertoires in COVID-19. The overall study: PBMCs, B-cell-depleted T cells, or T cells were the source of the cDNA or gDNA that made up the material.

Original methodology: Estimation of nucleated cell counts relied on the amplification of reference gene primers. Measured with immunoSEQ multiplex PCR; TCRdb has only the in-frame clones, and not every one. V, J and clone size were drawn from that table, and D and trimming were deduced from the DNA. The sample has about 220,000 clones, 70% to 90% seen once. V was trimmed by 6 bases and J by 3 bases, leaving 12 bases between them. The CDR3 has 14 amino acids. CDR1 is MDHEN, CDR2 SYDVKM, per germline. This chain uses TRBV28 with TRBJ2-1; possibly TRBD2 for D (6 bases). The receptor was derived from a man over 45 who had recovered from COVID-19. Input material: peripheral blood. The CDR3 DNA sequence: TGTGCCAGCAGGGGCGGGAATTACTACAATGAGCAGTTCTTC. It is translated as CASRGGNYYNEQFF.